Listed here are 19 T cell receptor beta chains from one sample, sequenced in a study of T cell clonality in common variable immunodeficiency. TCRdb's copy holds only in-frame clones and misses some; the assay was immunoSEQ multiplex PCR. This sample has 40,000 to 65,000 clones, each found more than once. Sequencing was performed on peripheral blood mononuclear cells. These receptors were obtained from a person aged 18 to 69 in good health.

This clone was picked up many times. The read is 3 residues too short to cover the CDR3 end, so that end is filled in from the germline J gene. This sequence joins TRBV19 and TRBJ2-7, with a possible D match to TRBD1 (6 bases). Trimming left V 10 bases short and J 2 bases short, with 15 bases between. The CDR3 consists of 13 residues. The V gene's germline CDR1 is LNHDA and CDR2 SQIVND (reference sequence). The CDR3 protein is CAKKTGTPYEQYF. The part of the CDR3 DNA that was read is TGTGCCAAAAAGACAGGAACTCCCTACGAG.

This clone has at least ten counts. Read data end 3 residues before the CDR3 end; the end is taken from the germline J gene. The chain combines TRBV14 with TRBJ2-2, with 8 bases fitting TRBD2. The CDR3 is 15 residues long. CDR1 is SGHDN, CDR2 FVKESK, per germline. J was trimmed by 4 bases and V by 4 bases; bases with no gene match: 5. The chain's CDR3 is CASSPSGRSTGELFF. Incomplete CDR3 DNA: TGTGCCAGCAGCCCGAGCGGGAGAAGCACCGGGGAG.

This clone was counted a few times. The CDR3 end falls 3 residues outside the read, so it is completed with the germline J gene. The sample carries other DNA sequences with the same CDR3. This chain joins TRBV7-9 and TRBJ1-3; weak D call: TRBD1 (6 bases). The V gene's germline CDR1 is SEHNR and CDR2 FQNEAQ (reference sequence). V gave up 8 bases and J gave up 7 bases, with 12 bases separating them. The CDR3 is 12 residues long. CDR3 bases read: TGTGCCAGCCCCATGGGGGCGAACACC. Translation: CASPMGANT. The whole CDR3 is CASPMGANTIYF.

At least ten counts were recorded for this clone. The missing CDR3 end, 3 residues past where the read stops, is filled in from the germline J gene. The chain recombines TRBV7-6 with TRBJ1-2; possibly TRBD1 for D (6 bases). The CDR3 extends over 14 amino acids. Germline V lookup: CDR1 SGHVS, CDR2 FNYEAQ. CDR3 in amino acids: CASKSPGHAEGYTF. The covered CDR3 bases are TGTGCCAGCAAGAGTCCGGGACACGCGGAAGGC.

This clone was found many times. The sequence runs out 3 residues before the end of the CDR3; the remainder is reconstructed from the germline J gene. This rearrangement joins TRBV7-9 to TRBJ2-2; no definite D call. The CDR3 has 12 amino acids. The V and J ends lost 3 bases and 6 bases respectively, with 5 bases between them. Germline V gene lookup returns CDR1 SEHNR and CDR2 FQNEAQ (reference sequence). CDR3 residues: CASSLSPGELFF. The sequenced CDR3 bases are TGTGCCAGCAGCTTGAGCCCCGGGGAG. Based on the CDR3 plus reference TRBV7-9 and TRBJ2-2, the full variable domain is DTGVSQNPRHKITKRGQNVTFRCDPISEHNRLYWYRQTLGQGPEFLTYFQNEAQLEKSRLLSDRFSAERPKGSFSTLEIQRTEQGDSAMYLCASSLSPGELFFGEGSRLTVL.

This clone has a count of ten or more. The read terminates 3 residues ahead of where the CDR3 ends, so the germline J gene completes it. This rearrangement joins TRBV7-9 to TRBJ2-7; 8 bases align to TRBD1. J gave up 3 bases and V 9 bases, and 10 bases lay outside the gene matches. The CDR3 has 14 residues. Germline V gives CDR1 SEHNR, CDR2 FQNEAQ (reference sequence). The CDR3 spells CASIPGQVVYEQYF. The CDR3 DNA, read in part, is TGTGCCAGTATCCCGGGACAGGTGGTCTACGAG. The whole variable domain, remainder taken from reference TRBV7-9 and TRBJ2-7, is DTGVSQNPRHKITKRGQNVTFRCDPISEHNRLYWYRQTLGQGPEFLTYFQNEAQLEKSRLLSDRFSAERPKGSFSTLEIQRTEQGDSAMYLCASIPGQVVYEQYFGPGTRLTVT.

This clone occurred a few times. The read terminates 3 residues before the CDR3 end, so the remaining end is supplied by the germline J gene. V gene TRBV30 combines with J gene TRBJ1-2; 8 bases match TRBD1. Looked up from germline, CDR1 is GTSNPN and CDR2 is SVGIG (reference sequence). The CDR3 is 14 residues long. CDR3 amino acids: CAWFPGGSYNDYTF. The DNA read from the CDR3 is TGTGCCTGGTTCCCAGGGGGCTCCTACAATGAC.

This clone was counted ten times or more. The read ends 3 residues early relative to the CDR3; the germline J gene fills the gap. The chain recombines TRBV7-2 with TRBJ1-1; 7 positions agree with TRBD1. With V trimmed by 1 base and J by 3 bases, 5 bases remained unmatched. The CDR3 has 15 amino acids. Per the germline V gene, CDR1 is SGHTA and CDR2 is FQGNSA. The CDR3 sequence is CASSLGGTVDTEAFF. CDR3 bases read: TGTGCCAGCAGCTTAGGTGGGACAGTTGACACTGAA.

This clone was seen repeatedly, ten times or more. The sequence runs out 3 residues before the end of the CDR3; the remainder is reconstructed from the germline J gene. J is TRBJ2-3 and V is TRBV20-1; 8 bases match TRBD2. The CDR3 has 12 residues. CDR1 and CDR2 (germline): DFQATT, SNEGSKA (reference sequence). The chain's CDR3 is CSVATSAETQYF. The sequenced part of the CDR3 DNA is TGCAGTGTCGCGACTAGCGCTGAGACG.

This clone was observed a handful of times. Read sequence stops 3 residues before the CDR3 end, and the germline J gene provides the missing end. This chain connects TRBV5-1 to TRBJ2-5, with D tentatively TRBD2 (5 bases). V lost 3 bases, J lost 0 bases, and 6 bases lay in between. The CDR3 length is 13 residues. The germline V gene has CDR1 SGHRS and CDR2 YFSETQ. CDR3 bases read: TGCGCCAGCAGCTCGGGGTACCAAGAGACC. Its translation: CASSSGYQET. In full, the CDR3 reads CASSSGYQETQYF.

In its sample, this clone was seen many times. Read coverage stops 3 residues before the CDR3 terminus; the germline J gene supplies the remainder. V and J are TRBV20-1 and TRBJ2-3; D remains ambiguous. V lost 3 bases to trimming and J lost 6 bases, with 19 bases between them. The CDR3 loop spans 15 amino acids. Germline V gene sequence: CDR1 DFQATT, CDR2 SNEGSKA (reference sequence). The CDR3 bases that were read are TGCAGTGCTAGCGACGTGCCCTCAGGATGGGATACG. Its translation is CSASDVPSGWDT. Given in full, the CDR3 is CSASDVPSGWDTQYF.

The sample holds many counts of this clone. The observed sequence ends 3 residues before the CDR3 terminus, with the missing tail filled in from the germline J gene. The genes are TRBV2 and TRBJ2-2; 8 nucleotides match TRBD1. The CDR3 is 16 residues long. The V segment lost 7 bases and the J segment 1 base; nucleotides outside the gene matches: 8. Germline-derived CDR1 and CDR2 are SNHLY and FYNNEI. CDR3: CASTPGTGGNTGELFF. CDR3 DNA (partial): TGTGCCAGCACCCCAGGGACAGGAGGGAACACCGGGGAG.

In its sample, this clone was seen many times. Sequencing ends 3 residues short of the CDR3 end; the germline J gene provides the rest. The chain joins TRBV20-1 to TRBJ2-6; D is uncertain. The CDR3 runs 17 residues. V lost 1 base and J 0 bases, leaving 13 bases between the germline ends. Germline lookup yields CDR1 DFQATT and CDR2 SNEGSKA (reference sequence). CDR3: CSARADTDLSGANVLTF. The part of the CDR3 DNA that was read is TGCAGTGCTAGAGCAGACACTGACCTCTCTGGGGCCAACGTC.

On this clone: The sequenced fragment ends 3 residues before the CDR3 boundary, so the rest is inferred from the germline J gene. This chain joins TRBV20-1 and TRBJ2-1, with 11 bases lining up with TRBD2. The germline CDR1 and CDR2 sequences are DFQATT and SNEGSKA (reference sequence). The CDR3 consists of 18 residues. The J segment lost 5 bases and the V segment lost 6 bases, leaving 18 bases of the junction unmatched. Here the CDR3 reads CSADGLAGQAWSHNEQFF. The sequenced part of the CDR3 DNA is TGCAGTGCCGACGGACTAGCGGGCCAAGCTTGGTCCCACAATGAG.

Ten or more counts support this clone. The CDR3 end falls 3 residues outside the read, so it is completed with the germline J gene. This chain links TRBV20-1 with TRBJ2-3, with TRBD1 matching 7 bases. This CDR3 has 14 amino acids. CDR1 is DFQATT and CDR2 is SNEGSKA in the germline V gene (reference sequence). The CDR3 spells CSAMRAGGQETQYF. Partial CDR3 DNA: TGCAGTGCTATGAGGGCAGGGGGACAAGAGACG.

This clone was found many times. The read is 3 residues too short to cover the CDR3 end, so that end is filled in from the germline J gene. The rearrangement uses TRBV20-1 and TRBJ1-1; TRBD1 matches at 7 bases. Germline CDR1 DFQATT, CDR2 SNEGSKA (reference sequence). The V gene end was trimmed by 6 bases and the J gene end by 4 bases; junction bases not matched to a gene: 11. CDR3 size: 14 residues. The CDR3 sequence: CSAKTMTGSTEAFF. The CDR3 DNA, read in part, is TGCAGTGCCAAGACGATGACAGGGAGCACTGAA.

This clone was recorded many times. The sequenced fragment ends 3 residues before the CDR3 boundary, so the rest is inferred from the germline J gene. The chain recombines TRBV5-5 with TRBJ1-6; the D is unclear. Germline CDR1 and CDR2: SGHKS and YYEKEE (reference sequence). V was pared by 6 bases and J by 9 bases, with 13 bases between. The CDR3 has 13 amino acids. The CDR3 region is CASTLGVSSPLHF. The CDR3 DNA, read in part, is TGTGCCAGCACCCTCGGTGTGAGTTCACCC.

By share of the sample, this clone is medium-sized. The CDR3 end falls 3 residues outside the read, so it is completed with the germline J gene. The rearrangement links TRBV20-1 to TRBJ2-3; 8 bases map to TRBD2. Germline V lookup: CDR1 DFQATT, CDR2 SNEGSKA (reference sequence). Trimming at V came to 0 bases and at J to 7 bases, leaving 9 bases not matched to a gene. CDR3 length equals 15 residues. CDR3 sequence: CSARDWRLATHTQYF. The DNA read from the CDR3 is TGCAGTGCTAGAGATTGGAGACTAGCGACCCATACG.

This clone was counted at least ten times. The read stops 3 residues short of the end of the CDR3; the missing end is completed from the germline J gene. The chain couples TRBV18 to TRBJ2-3, with 7 bases fitting TRBD2. Unmatched junction bases numbered 10, after V lost 7 bases and J lost 3 bases. Germline values: CDR1 KGHSH, CDR2 LQKENI. This CDR3 region has 15 residues. CDR3 sequence: CASLGGDRKTDTQYF. CDR3 DNA, as far as it was read: TGTGCCAGCTTGGGGGGGGATAGGAAGACAGATACG.